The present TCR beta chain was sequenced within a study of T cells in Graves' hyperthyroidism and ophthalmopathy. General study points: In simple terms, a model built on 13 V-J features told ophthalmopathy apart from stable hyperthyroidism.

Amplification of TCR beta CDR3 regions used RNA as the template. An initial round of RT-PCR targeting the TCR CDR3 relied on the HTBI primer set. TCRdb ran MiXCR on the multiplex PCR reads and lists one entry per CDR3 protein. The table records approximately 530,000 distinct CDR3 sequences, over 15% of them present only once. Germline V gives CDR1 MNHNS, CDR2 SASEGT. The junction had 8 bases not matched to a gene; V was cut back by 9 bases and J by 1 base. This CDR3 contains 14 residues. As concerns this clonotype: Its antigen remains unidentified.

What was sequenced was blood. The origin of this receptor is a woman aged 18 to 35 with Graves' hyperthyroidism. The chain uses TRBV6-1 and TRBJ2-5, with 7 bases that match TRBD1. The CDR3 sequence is CASSIGDSQETQYF. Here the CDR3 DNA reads TGTGCCAGTTCTATAGGGGACAGCCAAGAGACCCAGTACTTC.